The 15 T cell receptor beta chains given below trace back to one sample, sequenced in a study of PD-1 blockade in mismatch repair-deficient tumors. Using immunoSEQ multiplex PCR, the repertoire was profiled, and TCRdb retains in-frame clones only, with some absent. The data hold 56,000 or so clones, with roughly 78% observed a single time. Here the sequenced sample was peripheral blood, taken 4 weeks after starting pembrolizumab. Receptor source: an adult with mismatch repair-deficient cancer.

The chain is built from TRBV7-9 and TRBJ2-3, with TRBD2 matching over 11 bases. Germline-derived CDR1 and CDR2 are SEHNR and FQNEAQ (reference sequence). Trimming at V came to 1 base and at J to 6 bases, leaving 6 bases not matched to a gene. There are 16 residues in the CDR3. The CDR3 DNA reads TGTGCCAGCAGCTTAGAGGTAGCGGGAGGGCCGGATACGCAGTATTTT. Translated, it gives CASSLEVAGGPDTQYF.

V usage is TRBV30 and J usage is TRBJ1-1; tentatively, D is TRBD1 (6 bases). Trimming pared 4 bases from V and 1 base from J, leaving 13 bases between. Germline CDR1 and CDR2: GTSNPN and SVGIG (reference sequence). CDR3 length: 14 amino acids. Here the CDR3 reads CAWTPGTSNTEAFF. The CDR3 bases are TGTGCCTGGACCCCCGGGACATCGAACACTGAAGCTTTCTTT.

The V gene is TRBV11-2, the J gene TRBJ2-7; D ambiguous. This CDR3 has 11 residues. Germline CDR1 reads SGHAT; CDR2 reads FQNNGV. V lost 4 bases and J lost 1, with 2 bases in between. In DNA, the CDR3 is TGTGCCAGCAGCTCGTCCTACGAGCAGTACTTC. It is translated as CASSSSYEQYF.

CDR3 coding DNA: TGTGCCAGCACCCCAACCGGGACTACCTACTACGAGCAGTACTTC. Its translation is CASTPTGTTYYEQYF. The chain employs TRBV11-3 and TRBJ2-7; 7 bases line up with TRBD2. After removal of 7 bases from V and 3 bases from J, the junction contained 12 bases not matched to a gene. The CDR3 consists of 15 residues. CDR1 is SGHNT and CDR2 is YENEEA in the germline V gene.

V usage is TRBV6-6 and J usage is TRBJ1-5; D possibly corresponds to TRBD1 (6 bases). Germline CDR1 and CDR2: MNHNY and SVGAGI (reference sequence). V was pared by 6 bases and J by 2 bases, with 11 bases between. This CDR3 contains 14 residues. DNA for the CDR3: TGTGCCAGCAGCTCGGACAGCGGCAATCAGCCCCAGCATTTT. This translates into CASSSDSGNQPQHF.

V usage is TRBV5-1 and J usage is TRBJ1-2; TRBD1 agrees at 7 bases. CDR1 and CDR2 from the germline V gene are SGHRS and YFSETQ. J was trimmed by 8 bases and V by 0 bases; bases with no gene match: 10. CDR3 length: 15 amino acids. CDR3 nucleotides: TGCGCCAGCAGCTTGGACGGGGACAGCTATAGGGGCTACACCTTC. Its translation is CASSLDGDSYRGYTF.

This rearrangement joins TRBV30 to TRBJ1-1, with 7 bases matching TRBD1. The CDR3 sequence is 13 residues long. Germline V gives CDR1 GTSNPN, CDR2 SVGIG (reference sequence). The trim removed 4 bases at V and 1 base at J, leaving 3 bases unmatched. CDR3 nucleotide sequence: TGTGCCTGGAATAAGGGGGCGAACACTGAAGCTTTCTTT. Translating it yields CAWNKGANTEAFF.

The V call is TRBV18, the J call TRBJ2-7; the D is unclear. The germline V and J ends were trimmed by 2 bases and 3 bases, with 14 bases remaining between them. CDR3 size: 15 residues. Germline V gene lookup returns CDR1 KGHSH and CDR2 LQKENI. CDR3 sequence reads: CASSPSLENSYEQYF. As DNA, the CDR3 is TGTGCCAGCTCACCAAGTTTGGAGAATAGCTACGAGCAGTACTTC.

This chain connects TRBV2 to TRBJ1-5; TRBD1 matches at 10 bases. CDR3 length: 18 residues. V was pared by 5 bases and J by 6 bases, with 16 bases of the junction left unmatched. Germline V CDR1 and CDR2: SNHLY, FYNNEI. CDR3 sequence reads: CASSQTPPGQGFGQPQHF. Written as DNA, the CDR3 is TGTGCCAGCAGTCAAACTCCTCCGGGACAGGGGTTCGGTCAGCCCCAGCATTTT.

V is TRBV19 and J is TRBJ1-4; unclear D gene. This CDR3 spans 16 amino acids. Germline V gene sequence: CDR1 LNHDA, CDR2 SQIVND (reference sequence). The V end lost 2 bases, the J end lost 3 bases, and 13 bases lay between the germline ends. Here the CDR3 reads CASSISYGAANEKLFF. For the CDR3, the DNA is TGTGCCAGTAGTATATCGTACGGAGCGGCTAATGAAAAACTGTTTTTT.

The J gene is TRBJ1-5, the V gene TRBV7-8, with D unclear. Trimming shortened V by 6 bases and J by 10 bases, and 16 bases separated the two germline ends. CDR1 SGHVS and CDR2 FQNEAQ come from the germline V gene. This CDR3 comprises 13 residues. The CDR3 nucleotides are TGTGCCAGCAGGGCAGAGGTCGACGAACCCCAGCATTTT. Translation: CASRAEVDEPQHF.

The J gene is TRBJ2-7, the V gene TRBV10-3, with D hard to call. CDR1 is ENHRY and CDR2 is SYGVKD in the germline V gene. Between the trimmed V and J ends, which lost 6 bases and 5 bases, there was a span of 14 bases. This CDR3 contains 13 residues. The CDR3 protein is CAIRDGPSNEQYF. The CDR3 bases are TGTGCCATCAGGGACGGACCGTCTAACGAGCAGTACTTC.

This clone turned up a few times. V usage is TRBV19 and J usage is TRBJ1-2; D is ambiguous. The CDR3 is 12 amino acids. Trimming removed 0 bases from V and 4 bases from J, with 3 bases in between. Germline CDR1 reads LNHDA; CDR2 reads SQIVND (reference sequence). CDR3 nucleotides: TGTGCCAGTAGTATAGACACCTATGGCTACACCTTC. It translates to CASSIDTYGYTF.

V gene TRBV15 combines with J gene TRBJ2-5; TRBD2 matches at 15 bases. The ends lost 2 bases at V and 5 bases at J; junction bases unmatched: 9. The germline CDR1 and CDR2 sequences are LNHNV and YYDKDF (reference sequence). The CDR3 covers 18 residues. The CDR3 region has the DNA TGTGCCACCAGCAGACCTGGACTAGCGGGAGGGCTAGGGGAGACCCAGTACTTC. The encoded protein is CATSRPGLAGGLGETQYF.

In nucleotides, the CDR3 is TGTGCCAGCAGCCTCCGGACAGGGACGAGAGGGAGCGAGCAGTACTTC. This translates into CASSLRTGTRGSEQYF. The chain links TRBV7-2 to TRBJ2-7; 8 bases line up with TRBD1. This CDR3 has 16 residues. Germline CDR1 and CDR2: SGHTA and FQGNSA. With V trimmed by 5 bases and J by 6 bases, 15 bases remained unmatched.